This T cell receptor beta chain was sequenced for a study of cytomegalovirus exposure and HLA in healthy donors. The overall study: Tens of millions of unique TCRs from HLA-typed donors made up an early data release.

The study ran its PCR with 60 Vbeta and 13 Jbeta primers. The repertoire was sequenced with immunoSEQ multiplex PCR; TCRdb's copy has only in-frame clones and lacks some. The sample includes more than 95,000 clones, about three quarters of them seen just once. Remarks on this clone: Its specificity is unknown. Compared with germline, one end of the junction differs, possibly owing to a read error.

Germline lookup yields CDR1 MNHEY and CDR2 SVGAGI. This CDR3 comprises 12 residues. Study-level points and caveats: Immune exposure data for these donors was limited to CMV serostatus. TCR beta sequences reportedly predicted the HLA-A and HLA-B alleles of most subjects accurately. Cytomegalovirus status was reportedly diagnosed by the classifier with high specificity and sensitivity.

The gene calls are TRBV6-5 and TRBJ2-7, with D unclear. This sequence was found in a woman aged 40 to 49 in good health and CMV-seropositive. Material for sequencing was PBMCs. This CDR3 is CASSEDSRYVHF. The CDR3 coding sequence is TGTGCCAGCAGTGAAGATTCGCGGTACGTGCACTTC.